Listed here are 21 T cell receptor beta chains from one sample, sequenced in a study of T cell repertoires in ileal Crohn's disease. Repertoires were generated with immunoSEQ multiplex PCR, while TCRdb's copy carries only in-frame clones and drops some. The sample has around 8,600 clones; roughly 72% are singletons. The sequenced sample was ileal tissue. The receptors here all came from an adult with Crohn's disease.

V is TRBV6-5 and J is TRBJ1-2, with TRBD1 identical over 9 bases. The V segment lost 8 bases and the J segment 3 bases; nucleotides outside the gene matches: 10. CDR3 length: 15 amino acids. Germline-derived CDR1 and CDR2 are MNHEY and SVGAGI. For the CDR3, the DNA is TGTGCCAGCCGTTTAACAGGGGGCGCTGACTATGGCTACACCTTC. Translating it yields CASRLTGGADYGYTF.

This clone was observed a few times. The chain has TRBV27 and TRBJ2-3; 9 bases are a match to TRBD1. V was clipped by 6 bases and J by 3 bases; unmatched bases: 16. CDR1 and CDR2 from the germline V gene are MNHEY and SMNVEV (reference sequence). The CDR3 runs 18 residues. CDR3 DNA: TGTGCCAGCAGACGGACGGGATCTACAGGGGGCGGGACAGATACGCAGTATTTT. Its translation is CASRRTGSTGGGTDTQYF.

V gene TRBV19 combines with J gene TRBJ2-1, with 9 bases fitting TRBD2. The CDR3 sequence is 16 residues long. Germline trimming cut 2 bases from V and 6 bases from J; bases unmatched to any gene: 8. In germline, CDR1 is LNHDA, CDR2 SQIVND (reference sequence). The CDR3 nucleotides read TGTGCCAGTAGTATATGGGGCGGGAGGGCCATCAATGAGCAGTTCTTC. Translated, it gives CASSIWGGRAINEQFF. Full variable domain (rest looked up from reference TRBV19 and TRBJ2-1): DGGITQSPKYLFRKEGQNVTLSCEQNLNHDAMYWYRQDPGQGLRLIYYSQIVNDFQKGDIAEGYSVSREKKESFPLTVTSAQKNPTAFYLCASSIWGGRAINEQFFGPGTRLTVL.

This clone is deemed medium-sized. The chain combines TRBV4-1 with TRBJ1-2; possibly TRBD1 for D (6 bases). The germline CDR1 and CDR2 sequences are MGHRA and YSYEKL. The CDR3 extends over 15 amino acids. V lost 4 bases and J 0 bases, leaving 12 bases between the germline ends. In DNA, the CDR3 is TGCGCCAGCAGCCTTGGACAGTTCTCTAACTATGGCTACACCTTC. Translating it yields CASSLGQFSNYGYTF.

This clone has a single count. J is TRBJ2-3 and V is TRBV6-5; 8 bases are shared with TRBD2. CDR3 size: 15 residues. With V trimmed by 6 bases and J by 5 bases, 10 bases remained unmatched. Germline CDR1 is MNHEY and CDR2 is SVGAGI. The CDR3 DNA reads TGTGCCAGCAGCCCTTGGGGGCTAGCGGGAGATACGCAGTATTTT. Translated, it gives CASSPWGLAGDTQYF.

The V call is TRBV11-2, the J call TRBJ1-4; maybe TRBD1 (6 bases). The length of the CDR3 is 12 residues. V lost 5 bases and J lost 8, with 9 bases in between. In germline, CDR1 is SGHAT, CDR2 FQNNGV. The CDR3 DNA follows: TGTGCCAGCAGCACAGACAGGGAAAAACTGTTTTTT. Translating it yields CASSTDREKLFF.

In DNA form, the CDR3 reads TGTGCCAGCAGTGAGGCCAAGGGGCCAGATACGCAGTATTTT. Translating it yields CASSEAKGPDTQYF. The chain joins TRBV6-1 to TRBJ2-3; D is possibly TRBD1 (5 bases). The CDR3 loop spans 14 amino acids. Germline CDR1 and CDR2: MNHNS and SASEGT. Trimming took off 3 bases at V and 4 bases at J, with 11 bases between the two ends.

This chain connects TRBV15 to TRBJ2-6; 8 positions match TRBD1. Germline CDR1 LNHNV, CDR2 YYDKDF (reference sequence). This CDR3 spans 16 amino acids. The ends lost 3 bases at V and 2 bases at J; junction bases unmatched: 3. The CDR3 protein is CATSRAGGAGANVLTF. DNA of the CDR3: TGTGCCACCAGCAGGGCAGGGGGCGCTGGGGCCAACGTCCTGACTTTC.

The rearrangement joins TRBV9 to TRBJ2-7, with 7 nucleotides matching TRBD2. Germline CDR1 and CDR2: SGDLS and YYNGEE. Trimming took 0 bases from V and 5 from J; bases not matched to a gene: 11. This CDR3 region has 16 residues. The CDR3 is CASSVELAGAAHEQYF. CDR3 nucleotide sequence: TGTGCCAGCAGCGTAGAACTCGCGGGAGCCGCGCACGAGCAGTACTTC.

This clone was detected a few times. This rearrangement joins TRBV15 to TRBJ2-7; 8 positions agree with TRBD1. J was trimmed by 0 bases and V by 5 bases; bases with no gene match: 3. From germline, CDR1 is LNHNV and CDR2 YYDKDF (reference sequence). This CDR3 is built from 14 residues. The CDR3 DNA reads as TGTGCCACCAGCTCAGGGGGCAGCTCCTACGAGCAGTACTTC. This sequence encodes CATSSGGSSYEQYF.

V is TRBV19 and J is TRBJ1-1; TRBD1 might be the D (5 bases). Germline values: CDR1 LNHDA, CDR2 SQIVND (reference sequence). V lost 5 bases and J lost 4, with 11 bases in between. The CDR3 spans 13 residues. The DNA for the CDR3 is TGTGCCAGTAGTTTTAGGACAAGCACTGAAGCTTTCTTT. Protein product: CASSFRTSTEAFF.

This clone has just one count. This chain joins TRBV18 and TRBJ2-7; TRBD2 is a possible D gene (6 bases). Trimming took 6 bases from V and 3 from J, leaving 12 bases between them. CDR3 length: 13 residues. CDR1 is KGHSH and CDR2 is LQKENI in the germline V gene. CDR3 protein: CASSSGGHYEQYF. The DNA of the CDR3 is TGTGCCAGCTCTAGCGGAGGCCACTACGAGCAGTACTTC.

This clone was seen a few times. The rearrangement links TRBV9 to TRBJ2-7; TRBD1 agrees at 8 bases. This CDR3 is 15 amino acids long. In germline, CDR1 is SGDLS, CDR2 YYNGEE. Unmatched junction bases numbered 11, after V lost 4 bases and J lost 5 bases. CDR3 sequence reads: CASSPQQGVTDEQYF. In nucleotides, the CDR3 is TGTGCCAGCAGCCCGCAACAGGGGGTCACGGACGAGCAGTACTTC.

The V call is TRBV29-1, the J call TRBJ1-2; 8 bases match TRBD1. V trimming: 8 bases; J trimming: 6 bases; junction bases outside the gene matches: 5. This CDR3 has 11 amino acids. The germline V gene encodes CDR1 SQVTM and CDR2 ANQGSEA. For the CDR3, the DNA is TGCAGCCTGGACAGGGAGGATGGCTACACCTTC. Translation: CSLDREDGYTF.

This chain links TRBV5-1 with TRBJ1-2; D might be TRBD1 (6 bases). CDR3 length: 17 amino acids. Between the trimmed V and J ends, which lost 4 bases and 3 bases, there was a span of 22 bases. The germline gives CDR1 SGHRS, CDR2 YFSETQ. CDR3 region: CASSRGEKNRVDYGYTF. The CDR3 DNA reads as TGCGCCAGCAGCCGAGGAGAAAAAAACAGGGTCGACTATGGCTACACCTTC.

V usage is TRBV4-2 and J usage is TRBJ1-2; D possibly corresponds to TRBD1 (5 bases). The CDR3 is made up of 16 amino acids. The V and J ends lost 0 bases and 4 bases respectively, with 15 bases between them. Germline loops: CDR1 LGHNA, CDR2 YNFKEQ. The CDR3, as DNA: TGTGCCAGCAGCCAAGATGCGGACACCGGGGGCTATGGCTACACCTTC. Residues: CASSQDADTGGYGYTF.

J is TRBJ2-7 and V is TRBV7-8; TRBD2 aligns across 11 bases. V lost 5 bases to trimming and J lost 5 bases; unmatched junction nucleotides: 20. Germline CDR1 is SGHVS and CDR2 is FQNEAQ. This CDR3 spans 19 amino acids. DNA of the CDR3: TGTGCCAGCAGCCCCAGGGGGCTAGCGGGGGGAGTGGGGAGGAACGAGCAGTACTTC. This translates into CASSPRGLAGGVGRNEQYF.

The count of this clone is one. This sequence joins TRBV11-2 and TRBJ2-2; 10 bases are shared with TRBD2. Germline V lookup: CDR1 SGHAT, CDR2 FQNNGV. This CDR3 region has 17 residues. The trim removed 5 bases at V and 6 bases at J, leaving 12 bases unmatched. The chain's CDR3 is CASSPRRASGSSGELFF. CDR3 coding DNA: TGTGCCAGCAGCCCGAGGAGGGCTAGCGGGAGCTCCGGGGAGCTGTTTTTT. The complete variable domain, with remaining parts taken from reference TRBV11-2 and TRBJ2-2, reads EAGVAQSPRYKIIEKRQSVAFWCNPISGHATLYWYQQILGQGPKLLIQFQNNGVVDDSQLPKDRFSAERLKGVDSTLKIQPAKLEDSAVYLCASSPRRASGSSGELFFGEGSRLTVL.

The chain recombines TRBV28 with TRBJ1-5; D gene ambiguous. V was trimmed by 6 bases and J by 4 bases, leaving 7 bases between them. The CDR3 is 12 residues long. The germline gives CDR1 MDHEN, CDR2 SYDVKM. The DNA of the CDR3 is TGTGCCAGCAGCTATCTGAATCAGCCCCAGCATTTT. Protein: CASSYLNQPQHF. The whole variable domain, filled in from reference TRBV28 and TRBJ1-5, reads DVKVTQSSRYLVKRTGEKVFLECVQDMDHENMFWYRQDPGLGLRLIYFSYDVKMKEKGDIPEGYSVSREKKERFSLILESASTNQTSMYLCASSYLNQPQHFGDGTRLSIL.

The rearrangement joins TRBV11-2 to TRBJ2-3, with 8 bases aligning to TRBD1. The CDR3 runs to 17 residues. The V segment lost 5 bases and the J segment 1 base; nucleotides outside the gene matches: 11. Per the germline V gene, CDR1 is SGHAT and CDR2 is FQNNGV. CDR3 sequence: CASSRRTGQPGTDTQYF. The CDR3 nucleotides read TGTGCCAGCAGCCGTCGGACAGGGCAGCCCGGCACAGATACGCAGTATTTT.

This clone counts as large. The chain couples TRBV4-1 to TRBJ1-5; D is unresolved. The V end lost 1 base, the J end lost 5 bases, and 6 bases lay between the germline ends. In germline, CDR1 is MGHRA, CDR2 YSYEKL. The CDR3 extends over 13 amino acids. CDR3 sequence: CASSQVRDQPQHF. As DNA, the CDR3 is TGCGCCAGCAGCCAAGTTCGGGATCAGCCCCAGCATTTT.